This T cell receptor beta chain originates from a study of cytomegalovirus exposure and HLA in healthy donors. Study in general: HLA-typed donors were the source of some 85 million unique TCRs, which an early data release held. Whole-study results and caveats: Among donors in an Asian-associated ancestry cluster, a later analysis reportedly found fewer N-insertions than the roughly 650-donor mean. On later analysis, the bulk of CMV-associated TCR beta chains appeared to be HLA-restricted.

Germline trimming cut 3 bases from V and 5 bases from J; bases unmatched to any gene: 12. In germline, CDR1 is SEHNR, CDR2 FQNEAQ (reference sequence). The CDR3 length is 17 residues. Healthy individuals who donated bone marrow served as the donors. With 60 Vbeta and 13 Jbeta primers, the PCR was carried out. Measured with immunoSEQ multiplex PCR; TCRdb has only the in-frame clones, and not every one. Counted here are approximately 300,000 clones, about four fifths occurring once; the ten biggest clones make up 0.3% to 0.35%. About this clone itself: What it binds is not known.

The source material was PBMCs. The chain is built from TRBV7-9 and TRBJ2-7; 11 bases line up with TRBD2. The sequence came from a girl aged 2 to 10 in good health and CMV-seronegative. The CDR3: CASSFPPRLAGLDEQYF. In DNA form, the CDR3 reads TGTGCCAGCAGCTTTCCCCCCCGACTAGCGGGACTGGACGAGCAGTACTTC.